The TCR beta chain described here comes from a study of cytomegalovirus exposure and HLA in healthy donors (dated by TCRdb to 2016 to 2017). Study-wide context: According to a later analysis, the 120 validation repertoires were produced on the same platform as the 666 repertoires of the first cohort. The study aimed to test whether signatures of past pathogen exposure could be identified by cataloging public T cell receptors. Besides the first cohort of 666 subjects, a separate validation cohort made up of 120 or so different subjects was used. To predict cytomegalovirus infection status, the study combined high-throughput TCR immunosequencing, statistical association of individual TCRs with disease status, and machine learning. General conclusions and limits of the study: The classifier was reported to diagnose cytomegalovirus status with high specificity and sensitivity in both the original and validation cohorts. The authors suggested that the approach could potentially be generalized to other disease states and immunological phenotypes. A total of 150 to 200 TCR beta chains were listed by the study as associated with cytomegalovirus. A few of the identified cytomegalovirus-associated TCR beta chains were confirmed in vitro to be specific for cytomegalovirus antigens. A later analysis found that TCRs clustered in the first cohort also tended to co-occur in the 120 validation repertoires, with approximately 93% of cluster scores above 0. Most TCR sequences were observed very rarely across donors, whereas some public TCRs were present in many individuals. A later analysis had no HLA typing for the validation cohort, so co-occurrence there was scored across all 110 or so repertoires.

Concerning this clone itself: No antigen is known for it. Base qualities are not provided; no much larger clone lies one nucleotide away.

The CDR3 goes from the cysteine to the phenylalanine over 14 residues. Only CDR3 DNA is held: 42 bases, read in frame from base 1. Reading the germline V gene gives CDR1 SQVTM and CDR2 ANQGSEA. V has 6 bases trimmed and J has 3 bases trimmed; junction bases matching no gene number 9. Libraries were prepared through the immunoSEQ multiplex PCR assay. The source study handled its data this way. To diagnose cytomegalovirus status from the catalog of TCR beta chain sequences, a statistical classification framework was built. As stored in TCRdb, this immuneACCESS dataset retains in-frame rearrangements with V and J assigned. A fraction of the clones does not appear; measured against another copy, unresolved V genes explain less than half of the discrepancy, and the remainder lacks a known reason. Clone size and the V and J calls come from that table; the DNA yielded D and trimming. This sample gives 75,000 to 95,000 clones in total; 95% to 98% of them show up just once. Around 0.78% of the sample belongs to the ten largest clones.

The donors belonged to the validation cohort of around 130 subjects, which was separate from the 666-subject first cohort. The sample comprised PBMCs. The receptor's source is a man aged 18 to 35 in good health and CMV-seronegative. The chain joins TRBV29-1 to TRBJ2-3, and TRBD1 aligns with 7 junction nucleotides. The DNA sequence is as follows: TGCAGCGTGAGGGGGAGACAGGGAACAGATACGCAGTATTTT. Translated, it gives CSVRGRQGTDTQYF.